This TCR beta chain was observed in a study of CD8 T cells in Susac syndrome. Sequencing of TCR beta was undertaken in CD8+ and CD4+ T cells derived from blood. The CD8+ and CD4+ T cells were isolated magnetically using a negative isolation approach, whereas the TEMRA cells were enriched by FACS. RNA, at roughly 0.45 to 1 ug, was reverse transcribed with random hexamers. Amplification of TCR beta CDR3 was carried out by immunoSEQ multiplex PCR, which covered 54 Vbeta and 13 Jbeta segments. TCRdb fed the immunoSEQ multiplex PCR reads into MiXCR, producing one record per CDR3 protein. The data show about 160,000 distinct CDR3 sequences, with 90% to 95% seen just once and approximately 0.082% held by the top ten. The CDR3 spans 12 residues. Germline assignment: CDR1 SGHRS and CDR2 YFSETQ. V lost 4 bases and J 5 bases, leaving 7 bases between the germline ends.

The V call is TRBV5-1, the J call TRBJ2-1; D unclear. The sample taken for sequencing was CD4+ T cells from PBMCs. The clonotype originates from a human donor in good health. In nucleotides, the CDR3 is TGCGCCAGCAGCCTAATAAACAATGAGCAGTTCTTC. Translation: CASSLINNEQFF. The full variable domain, rest sourced from reference TRBV5-1 and TRBJ2-1, is KAGVTQTPRYLIKTRGQQVTLSCSPISGHRSVSWYQQTPGQGLQFLFEYFSETQRNKGNFPGRFSGRQFSNSRSEMNVSTLELGDSALYLCASSLINNEQFFGPGTRLTVL.